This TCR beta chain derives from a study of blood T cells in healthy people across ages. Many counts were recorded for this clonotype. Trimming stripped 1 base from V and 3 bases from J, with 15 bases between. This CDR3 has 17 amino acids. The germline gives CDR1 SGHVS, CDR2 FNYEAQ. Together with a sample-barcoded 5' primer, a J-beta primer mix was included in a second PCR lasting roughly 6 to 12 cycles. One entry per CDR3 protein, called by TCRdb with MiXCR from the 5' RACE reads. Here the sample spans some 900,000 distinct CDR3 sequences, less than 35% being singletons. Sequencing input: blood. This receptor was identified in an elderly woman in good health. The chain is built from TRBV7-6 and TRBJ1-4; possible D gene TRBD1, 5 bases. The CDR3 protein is CASSLGGTRGANEKLFF. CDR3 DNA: TGTGCCAGCAGCTTAGGTGGGACCCGGGGAGCTAATGAAAAACTGTTTTTT.